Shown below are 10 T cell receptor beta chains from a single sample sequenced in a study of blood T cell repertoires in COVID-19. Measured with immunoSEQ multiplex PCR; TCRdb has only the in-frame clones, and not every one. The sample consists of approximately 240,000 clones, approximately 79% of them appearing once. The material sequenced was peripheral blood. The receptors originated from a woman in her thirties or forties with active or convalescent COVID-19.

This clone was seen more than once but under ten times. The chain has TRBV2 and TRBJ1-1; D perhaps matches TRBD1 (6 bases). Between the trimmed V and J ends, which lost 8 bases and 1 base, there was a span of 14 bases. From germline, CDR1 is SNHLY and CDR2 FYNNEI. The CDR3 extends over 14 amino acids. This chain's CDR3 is CASLGQQGNTEAFF. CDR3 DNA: TGTGCCAGCCTGGGGCAACAGGGGAACACTGAAGCTTTCTTT.

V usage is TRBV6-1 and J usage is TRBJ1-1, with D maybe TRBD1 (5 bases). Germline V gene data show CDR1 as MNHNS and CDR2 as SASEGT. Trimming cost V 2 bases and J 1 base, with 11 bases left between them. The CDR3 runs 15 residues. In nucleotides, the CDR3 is TGTGCCAGCAGTGAATGGCAGGGTCAGAACACTGAAGCTTTCTTT. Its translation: CASSEWQGQNTEAFF.

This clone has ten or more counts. Here the CDR3 reads CASSEADRIMNTEAFF. The CDR3 DNA reads TGTGCCAGCAGTGAAGCGGACAGGATCATGAACACTGAAGCTTTCTTT. This chain links TRBV2 with TRBJ1-1; 7 positions agree with TRBD1. The CDR3 contains 16 residues. The trim removed 0 bases at V and 0 bases at J, leaving 4 bases unmatched. Germline-derived CDR1 and CDR2 are SNHLY and FYNNEI.

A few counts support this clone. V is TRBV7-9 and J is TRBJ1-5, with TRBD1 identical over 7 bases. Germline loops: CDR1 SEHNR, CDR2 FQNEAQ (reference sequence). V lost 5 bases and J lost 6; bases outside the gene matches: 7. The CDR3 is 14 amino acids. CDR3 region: CASSDTGVGQPQHF. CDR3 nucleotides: TGTGCCAGCAGCGACACAGGGGTCGGTCAGCCCCAGCATTTT.

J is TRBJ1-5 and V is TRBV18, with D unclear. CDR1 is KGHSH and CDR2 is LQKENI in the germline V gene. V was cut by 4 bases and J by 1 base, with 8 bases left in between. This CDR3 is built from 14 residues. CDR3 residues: CASSLSQSNQPQHF. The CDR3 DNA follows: TGTGCCAGCTCACTGTCCCAGAGCAATCAGCCCCAGCATTTT.

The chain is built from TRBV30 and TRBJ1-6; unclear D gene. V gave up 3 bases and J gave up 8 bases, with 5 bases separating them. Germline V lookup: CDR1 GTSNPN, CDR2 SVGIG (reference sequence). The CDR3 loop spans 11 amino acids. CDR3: CAWRADSPLHF. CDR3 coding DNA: TGTGCCTGGAGGGCCGATTCACCCCTCCACTTT.

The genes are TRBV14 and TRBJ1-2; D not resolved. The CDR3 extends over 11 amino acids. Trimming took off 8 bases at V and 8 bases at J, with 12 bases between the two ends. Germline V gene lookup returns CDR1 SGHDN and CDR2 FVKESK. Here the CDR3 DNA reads TGTGCCAGCGGGAACCGGGAAGGCTACACCTTC. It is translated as CASGNREGYTF.

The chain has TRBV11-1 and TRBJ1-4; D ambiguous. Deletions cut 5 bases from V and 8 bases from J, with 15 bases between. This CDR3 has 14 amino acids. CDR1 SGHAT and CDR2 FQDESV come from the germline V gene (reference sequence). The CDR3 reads CASSLSLGNEKLFF. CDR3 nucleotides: TGTGCCAGCAGCCTGTCATTGGGCAACGAAAAACTGTTTTTT.

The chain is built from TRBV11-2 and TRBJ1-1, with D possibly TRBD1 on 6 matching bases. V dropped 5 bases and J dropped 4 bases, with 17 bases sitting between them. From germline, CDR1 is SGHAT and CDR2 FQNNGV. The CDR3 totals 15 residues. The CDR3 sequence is CASSAPSGAGTEAFF. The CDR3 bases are TGTGCCAGCAGCGCACCCTCAGGGGCGGGCACTGAAGCTTTCTTT.

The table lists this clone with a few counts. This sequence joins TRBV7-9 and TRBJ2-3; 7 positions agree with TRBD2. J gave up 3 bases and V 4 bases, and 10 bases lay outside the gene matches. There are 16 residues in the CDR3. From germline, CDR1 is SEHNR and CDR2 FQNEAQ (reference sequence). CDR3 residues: CASSSKLSGGTDTQYF. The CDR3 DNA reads TGTGCCAGCAGCTCCAAGTTGTCGGGGGGAACAGATACGCAGTATTTT.